These 22 T cell receptor beta chains originate from one sample sequenced in a study of T-cell memory formation after mild COVID-19. TCRdb fed the 5' RACE reads into MiXCR, producing one record per CDR3 protein. This sample has about 470,000 distinct CDR3 sequences, with around 25% found just once. Sequenced material: PBMCs or a T cell subset sorted from them (not recorded which). The source of these receptors is an adult woman who had mild COVID-19 (a few samples of this study predate the infection). Cell type and time point are not known.

The chain joins TRBV7-6 to TRBJ2-5; D is perhaps TRBD1 (6 bases). The CDR3 runs to 12 residues. V gave up 5 bases and J gave up 9 bases, with 13 bases separating them. In germline, CDR1 is SGHVS, CDR2 FNYEAQ. In nucleotides, the CDR3 is TGTGCCAGCAGCGAACCTCCAGGGGCCCAGTACTTC. Translated, it gives CASSEPPGAQYF.

V and J are TRBV7-2 and TRBJ2-1; tentative D call: TRBD2 (6 bases). V was clipped by 5 bases and J by 15 bases, with 20 bases between them. The CDR3 has 13 residues. Germline CDR1 is SGHTA and CDR2 is FQGNSA. The CDR3, as DNA: TGTGCCAGCAGCCCTACCCGGGGGTCGGGTGGGTTCTTC. Encoded protein: CASSPTRGSGGFF.

Only a few counts were recorded for this clonotype. The genes are TRBV29-1 and TRBJ2-2; D not resolved. The CDR3 sequence is 10 residues long. Germline V gene data show CDR1 as SQVTM and CDR2 as ANQGSEA. V lost 7 bases to trimming and J lost 8 bases, with 8 bases between them. The CDR3 reads CSAGQGELFF. In nucleotides, the CDR3 is TGCAGCGCTGGCCAGGGGGAGCTGTTTTTT.

This chain joins TRBV7-2 and TRBJ2-2; 8 nucleotides match TRBD2. The CDR3 has 15 residues. Trimming removed 10 bases from V and 2 bases from J; junction bases left unmatched: 9. Germline V CDR1 and CDR2: SGHTA, FQGNSA. The CDR3 DNA reads as TGTGCCACCACTCGAAGCGGGAGCAACACCGGGGAGCTGTTTTTT. It translates to CATTRSGSNTGELFF.

There are a few counts of this clonotype. The chain carries TRBV5-1 and TRBJ2-2, with 9 bases lining up with TRBD1. This CDR3 has 18 amino acids. V shed 4 bases and J 0 bases; nucleotides not matched to a gene: 10. Germline V gene data show CDR1 as SGHRS and CDR2 as YFSETQ. This CDR3 reads CASSLGQGLIANTGELFF. The CDR3 nucleotides read TGCGCCAGCAGCCTGGGACAGGGCCTTATCGCGAACACCGGGGAGCTGTTTTTT.

This clonotype turned up a few times. This chain joins TRBV9 and TRBJ2-7, with D maybe TRBD2 (7 bases). The V end was cut by 2 bases, the J end by 6 bases, with 18 bases between. Germline loops: CDR1 SGDLS, CDR2 YYNGEE. CDR3 length: 15 amino acids. The CDR3 nucleotides are TGTGCCAGCAGCGTTTCCTCGCAGGGAGGGGGCGAGCAGTACTTC. Translation gives CASSVSSQGGGEQYF.

In its sample, this clonotype was seen many times. This sequence joins TRBV5-1 and TRBJ2-3; 8 positions agree with TRBD1. This CDR3 is 16 amino acids long. The J segment lost 2 bases and the V segment lost 3 bases, leaving 8 bases of the junction unmatched. CDR1 SGHRS and CDR2 YFSETQ come from the germline V gene. The DNA for the CDR3 is TGCGCCAGCAGCTCGGCAACAGGGGGGCTCACAGATACGCAGTATTTT. This encodes CASSSATGGLTDTQYF.

The rearrangement joins TRBV23-1 to TRBJ2-3; 9 bases align to TRBD2. TRBV23-1 is marked as an open reading frame, function uncertain. The CDR3 runs 15 residues. Trimming took 7 bases from V and 3 from J; bases not matched to a gene: 8. This chain's CDR3 is CASTDLAGRTDTQYF. The CDR3 DNA is TGCGCCAGCACCGATCTAGCGGGAAGGACAGATACGCAGTATTTT.

This clonotype has just a few counts. The V gene is TRBV5-1, the J gene TRBJ2-1, with TRBD2 matching over 14 bases. CDR1 SGHRS and CDR2 YFSETQ come from the germline V gene. V trimming: 0 bases; J trimming: 0 bases; junction bases outside the gene matches: 11. The CDR3 consists of 21 residues. This CDR3 is CASSLGGTSGGLTHSYNEQFF. In DNA form, the CDR3 reads TGCGCCAGCAGCTTGGGCGGGACTAGCGGGGGTTTAACCCACTCCTACAATGAGCAGTTCTTC.

In this sample, this clonotype turned up a few times. This chain connects TRBV4-3 to TRBJ2-1, with 11 positions matching TRBD2. With V trimmed by 1 base and J by 8 bases, 1 base remained unmatched. This CDR3 is 14 amino acids long. Germline CDR1 LGHNA, CDR2 YSLEER. Here the CDR3 reads CASSQGTSGYEQFF. Written as DNA, the CDR3 is TGCGCCAGCAGCCAAGGGACTAGCGGGTATGAGCAGTTCTTC.

Many counts were recorded for this clonotype. The chain employs TRBV7-9 and TRBJ1-1; D gene uncertain. Trimming stripped 3 bases from V and 0 bases from J, with 11 bases between. This CDR3 is built from 15 residues. Germline-derived CDR1 and CDR2 are SEHNR and FQNEAQ (reference sequence). The DNA of the CDR3 is TGTGCCAGCAGCTTCCTACCAGTCATGAACACTGAAGCTTTCTTT. Translation gives CASSFLPVMNTEAFF.

This clonotype was seen a few times. The J gene is TRBJ1-1, the V gene TRBV11-3; D is unresolved. The germline V and J ends were trimmed by 4 bases and 1 base, with 7 bases remaining between them. This CDR3 has 13 amino acids. Looked up from germline, CDR1 is SGHNT and CDR2 is YENEEA. CDR3 nucleotide sequence: TGTGCCAGCAGCTACAGACCGAACACTGAAGCTTTCTTT. This codes for CASSYRPNTEAFF.

The chain has TRBV6-5 and TRBJ1-2; D is unresolved. CDR1 is MNHEY, CDR2 SVGAGI, per germline. This CDR3 is built from 13 residues. V gave up 10 bases and J gave up 4 bases, with 16 bases separating them. CDR3 DNA: TGTGCCACCCGGATTGCCTCCCCCTATGGCTACACCTTC. Protein product: CATRIASPYGYTF.

This clonotype was counted between two and nine times. The chain joins TRBV19 to TRBJ2-2; 7 bases line up with TRBD1. V shed 6 bases and J 6 bases; nucleotides not matched to a gene: 7. The CDR3 contains 14 residues. The germline CDR1 and CDR2 sequences are LNHDA and SQIVND (reference sequence). Here the CDR3 reads CASSSGTVAGELFF. DNA for the CDR3: TGTGCCAGTAGCTCCGGGACAGTGGCCGGGGAGCTGTTTTTT.

This sequence joins TRBV19 and TRBJ1-1, with a tentative D call TRBD1 (6 bases). The CDR3 has 15 residues. CDR1 and CDR2 from the germline V gene are LNHDA and SQIVND (reference sequence). Trimming took 5 bases from V and 0 from J, leaving 13 bases between them. The CDR3 reads CASSPYRVLNTEAFF. CDR3 coding DNA: TGTGCCAGTAGTCCCTACAGGGTCCTGAACACTGAAGCTTTCTTT.

The chain recombines TRBV2 with TRBJ1-1; D perhaps matches TRBD1 (6 bases). The V end was cut by 11 bases, the J end by 0 bases, with 13 bases between. Germline values: CDR1 SNHLY, CDR2 FYNNEI. The CDR3 loop spans 13 amino acids. The CDR3 nucleotides are TGTGCCGGAAGACAGGAGGTGAACACTGAAGCTTTCTTT. The encoded protein is CAGRQEVNTEAFF.

The V gene is TRBV28, the J gene TRBJ2-5; a possible D gene is TRBD1 (5 bases). Per the germline V gene, CDR1 is MDHEN and CDR2 is SYDVKM. The germline V and J ends were trimmed by 6 bases and 0 bases, with 11 bases remaining between them. The CDR3 runs 14 residues. The CDR3 reads CASRTTGYQETQYF. In nucleotides, the CDR3 is TGTGCCAGCAGAACAACAGGATACCAAGAGACCCAGTACTTC.

This clonotype has just a few counts. This sequence joins TRBV20-1 and TRBJ2-3; D gene unclear. Trimming removed 1 base from V and 2 bases from J, with 16 bases in between. From germline, CDR1 is DFQATT and CDR2 SNEGSKA (reference sequence). The CDR3 length is 16 residues. The CDR3 DNA sequence: TGCAGTGCTAGAGTCCCGGCGCTGACGACCACAGATACGCAGTATTTT. This gives the protein CSARVPALTTTDTQYF.

This clonotype was recorded a few times. The gene calls are TRBV12-3 or TRBV12-4 and TRBJ2-1; no clear D. V was pared by 2 bases and J by 9 bases, with 8 bases between. The CDR3 sequence is 12 residues long. CDR3 region: CASSLSGSEQFF. The CDR3 DNA reads as TGTGCCAGCAGTTTATCTGGTAGTGAGCAGTTCTTC.

This clonotype has more than one count but fewer than ten. The rearrangement links TRBV14 to TRBJ2-1; TRBD1 might be the D (6 bases). V lost 1 base and J lost 7, with 14 bases in between. The CDR3 is 15 residues long. Looked up from germline, CDR1 is SGHDN and CDR2 is FVKESK. The CDR3 reads CASSQAQGWLNEQFF. The CDR3 bases are TGTGCCAGCAGCCAAGCACAGGGTTGGTTGAATGAGCAGTTCTTC.

The table lists this clonotype with many counts. The chain couples TRBV5-6 to TRBJ2-7; TRBD2 aligns across 7 bases. The junction had 17 bases not matched to a gene; V was cut back by 3 bases and J by 5 bases. Germline V gene lookup returns CDR1 SGHDT and CDR2 YYEEEE. The length of the CDR3 is 17 residues. CDR3 bases: TGTGCCAGCAGCTGGATGACTAAGCGGAGGCGGGGGAACGAGCAGTACTTC. It specifies CASSWMTKRRRGNEQYF.

In this sample, this clonotype turned up many times. V is TRBV4-2 and J is TRBJ2-7; 9 bases map to TRBD2. Trimming took 3 bases from V and 7 from J; bases not matched to a gene: 19. Germline lookup yields CDR1 LGHNA and CDR2 YNFKEQ. The CDR3 spans 18 residues. In DNA, the CDR3 is TGTGCCAGCAGCCAGAGGGCCTCCGGTGCGGGAGGGCCGGGGGAGCAGTACTTC. Protein product: CASSQRASGAGGPGEQYF.